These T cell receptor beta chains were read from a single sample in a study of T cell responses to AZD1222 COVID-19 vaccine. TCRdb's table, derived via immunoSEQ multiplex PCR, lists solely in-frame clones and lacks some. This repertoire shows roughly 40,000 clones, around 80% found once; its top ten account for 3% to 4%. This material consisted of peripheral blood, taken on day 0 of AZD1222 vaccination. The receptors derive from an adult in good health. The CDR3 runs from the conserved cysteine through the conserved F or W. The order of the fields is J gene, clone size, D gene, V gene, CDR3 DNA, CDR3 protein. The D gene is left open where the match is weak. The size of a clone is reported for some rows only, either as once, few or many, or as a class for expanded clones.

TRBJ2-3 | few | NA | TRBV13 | TGTGCCAGCAGCTTTGGGGCTAGCTCGGATACGCAGTATTTT | CASSFGASSDTQYF
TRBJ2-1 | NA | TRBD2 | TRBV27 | TGTGCCAGCAGTTTATTTAGCGGGGGGCGGAATGAGCAGTTCTTC | CASSLFSGGRNEQFF
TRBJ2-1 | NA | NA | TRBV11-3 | TGTGCCAGCAGCCAAGGCTTGGATGAGCAGTTCTTC | CASSQGLDEQFF
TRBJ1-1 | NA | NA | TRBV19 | TGTGCCAGTAGTACATGGACAGCCCAGAACACTGAAGCTTTCTTT | CASSTWTAQNTEAFF
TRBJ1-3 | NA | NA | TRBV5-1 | TGCGCCAGCAGCTTAAATTCGGAGGCTGGAAACACCATATATTTT | CASSLNSEAGNTIYF
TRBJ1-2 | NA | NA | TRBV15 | TGTGCCACCAGCAGAGATTATACGTTGAACTATGGCTACACCTTC | CATSRDYTLNYGYTF
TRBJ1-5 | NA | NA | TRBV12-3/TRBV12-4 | TGTGCCAGCAGCGGACAGACGAATCAGCCCCAGCATTTT | CASSGQTNQPQHF
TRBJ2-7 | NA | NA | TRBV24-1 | TGTGCCACCAGTGTAAATGTCCCCGAGCAGTACTTC | CATSVNVPEQYF
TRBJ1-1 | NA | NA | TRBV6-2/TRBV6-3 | TGTGCCAGCAGTCCCGGTTGGGTTCGCATGAACACTGAAGCTTTCTTT | CASSPGWVRMNTEAFF
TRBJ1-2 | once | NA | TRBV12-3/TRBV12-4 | TGTGCCAGCAGCGGGCGATATGGCTACACCTTC | CASSGRYGYTF
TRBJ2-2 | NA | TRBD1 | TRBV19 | TGTGCCAGTACCCCCCGGGACAGGAGGCCGAACACCGGGGAGCTGTTTTTT | CASTPRDRRPNTGELFF
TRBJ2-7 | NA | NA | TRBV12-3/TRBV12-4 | TGTGCCAGCAGCCCTACAGGATACGAGCAGTACTTC | CASSPTGYEQYF
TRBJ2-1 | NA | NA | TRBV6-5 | TGTGCCAGCAGTTACTCGAGGGATGGCTCCTACAATGAGCAGTTCTTC | CASSYSRDGSYNEQFF
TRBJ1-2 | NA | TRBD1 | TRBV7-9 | TGTGCCAGCAGCTGGGGAGGGACAGCCTATGGCTACACCTTC | CASSWGGTAYGYTF
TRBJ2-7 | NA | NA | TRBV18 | TGTGCCAGCTCACCGCGACTCTCCTCCTACGAGCAGTACTTC | CASSPRLSSYEQYF
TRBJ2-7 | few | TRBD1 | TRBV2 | TGTGCCAGCAGGGGGACAGGAAGTTACGAGCAGTACTTC | CASRGTGSYEQYF
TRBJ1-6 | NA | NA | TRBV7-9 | TGTGCCAGCAGCACTGACCCAGGGCCCAATTCACCCCTCCACTTT | CASSTDPGPNSPLHF
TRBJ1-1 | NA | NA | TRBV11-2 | TGTGCCAGCAGCCGCGGGGGATTGAACACTGAAGCTTTCTTT | CASSRGGLNTEAFF
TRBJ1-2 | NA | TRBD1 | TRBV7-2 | TGTGCCAGCAGCTTAGCGATGCAGGGGGCGCGTGGCTACACCTTC | CASSLAMQGARGYTF
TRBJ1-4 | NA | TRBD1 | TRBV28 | TGTGCCAGCAGTTTCTCGACAGGGGGCGATGAAAAACTGTTTTTT | CASSFSTGGDEKLFF
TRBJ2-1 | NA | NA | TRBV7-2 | TGTGCCAGCAGCCGCGAACGAGGGCGTCAGGGTGAGCAGTTCTTC | CASSRERGRQGEQFF
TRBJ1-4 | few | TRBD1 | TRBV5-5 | TGTGCCAGCAGCTCCGGGACAGATTATGAAAAACTGTTTTTT | CASSSGTDYEKLFF
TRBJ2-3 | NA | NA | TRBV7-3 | TGTGCCAGCAGCTTAAACAGCCATAGCACAGATACGCAGTATTTT | CASSLNSHSTDTQYF
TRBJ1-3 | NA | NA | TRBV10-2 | TGCGCCAGCAGTGAGTTGGGGTCCCTCACCTCTGGAAACACCATATATTTT | CASSELGSLTSGNTIYF